The clone carrying this T cell receptor beta chain showed up just once. The antigen is not known. The data belong to a study of cytomegalovirus exposure and HLA in healthy donors. On the study more broadly: When 300 to 500 donors were genotyped, roughly 80% of them were found to fall in the Caucasian-associated ancestry cluster.

PCR primers comprised 60 Vbeta and 13 Jbeta primers. TCRdb's table, derived via immunoSEQ multiplex PCR, lists solely in-frame clones and lacks some. The repertoire consists of around 170,000 clones, with 81% occurring once and the leading ten covering 3.5% to 4%. The CDR3 extends over 15 amino acids. The V gene's germline CDR1 is SGHTA and CDR2 FQGNSA. V trimming: 3 bases; J trimming: 4 bases; junction bases outside the gene matches: 3. Regarding the study as a whole: The listing of 150 to 200 TCR beta chains classed them as cytomegalovirus-associated. The authors later linked a missense DCLRE1C variant to TCR beta V- and J-gene trimming.

The TCR comes from a man between 45 and 60 years old in good health and CMV-seronegative. The chain carries TRBV7-2 and TRBJ2-2; TRBD1 matches at 9 bases. The specimen was PBMCs. DNA for the CDR3: TGTGCCAGCAGCTTGACAGGGGGTTTCACCGGGGAGCTGTTTTTT. This gives the protein CASSLTGGFTGELFF.